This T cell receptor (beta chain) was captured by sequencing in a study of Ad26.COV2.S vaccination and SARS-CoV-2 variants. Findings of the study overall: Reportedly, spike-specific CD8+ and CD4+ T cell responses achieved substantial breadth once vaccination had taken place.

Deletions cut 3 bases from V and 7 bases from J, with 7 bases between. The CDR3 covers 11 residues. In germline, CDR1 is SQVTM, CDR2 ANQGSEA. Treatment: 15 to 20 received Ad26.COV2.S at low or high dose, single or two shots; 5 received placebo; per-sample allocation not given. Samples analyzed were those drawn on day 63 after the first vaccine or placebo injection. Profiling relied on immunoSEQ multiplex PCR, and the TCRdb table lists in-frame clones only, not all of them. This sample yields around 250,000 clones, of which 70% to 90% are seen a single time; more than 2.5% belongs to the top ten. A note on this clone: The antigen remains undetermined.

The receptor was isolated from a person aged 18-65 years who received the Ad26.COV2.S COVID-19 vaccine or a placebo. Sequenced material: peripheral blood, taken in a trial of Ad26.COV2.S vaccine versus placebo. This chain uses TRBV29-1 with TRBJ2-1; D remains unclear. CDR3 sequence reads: CSVDSINEQFF. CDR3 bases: TGCAGCGTTGATTCGATTAATGAGCAGTTCTTC.